This T cell receptor beta chain was observed in a study of spatial heterogeneity in lung cancer. J lost 4 bases, V lost 6 bases, and 16 bases had no gene match. CDR1 and CDR2 from the germline V gene are SQVTM and ANQGSEA. The CDR3 has 16 residues. This clonotype is medium-sized in the sample. Each TCR cDNA molecule carried a unique molecular identifier. TCRdb passed the 5' RACE reads through MiXCR, listing each CDR3 protein once. The sample carries under 15,000 distinct CDR3 sequences, 13% to 15% recorded once. Time point defined: sample taken at primary tumor resection. Unsorted samples of tumor, nontumor lung or frozen PBMC had their whole RNA sequenced.

The receptor's source is a female donor with early-stage non-small cell lung cancer. The sample was PBMCs, taken at surgery. The chain carries TRBV29-1 and TRBJ2-7; 9 bases are shared with TRBD2. The CDR3 region is CSVLRTLAGGRYEQYF. CDR3 in DNA: TGCAGCGTCCTAAGAACTTTGGCGGGGGGGAGGTACGAGCAGTACTTC.